This T cell receptor (beta chain) was captured by sequencing in a study of T cell changes during pregnancy in multiple sclerosis. The CDR3 is 16 residues long. V was cut by 0 bases and J by 0 bases, with 12 bases left in between. CDR1 SGHRS and CDR2 YFSETQ come from the germline V gene. Libraries were prepared by immunoSEQ multiplex PCR; TCRdb keeps only in-frame clonotypes and omits some of them. Here the sample spans about 40,000 clones, approximately 85% being singletons. Sample: CD4+ T cells from peripheral blood mononuclear cells, taken before pregnancy. The rearrangement joins TRBV5-1 to TRBJ1-1; D possibly corresponds to TRBD1 (6 bases). This clonotype was sampled from a female donor with multiple sclerosis, enrolled in a pregnancy study. CDR3 in DNA: TGCGCCAGCAGCTTGGAACCCAGGGGCATGAACACTGAAGCTTTCTTT. Protein: CASSLEPRGMNTEAFF.